These 2 T cell receptor beta chains were sequenced from one sample in a study of cytotoxic CD8 clonotypes in ibrutinib-treated CLL. Using immunoSEQ multiplex PCR, the repertoire was profiled, and TCRdb retains in-frame clones only, with some absent. The table records 65,000 to 85,000 clones, 75% to 95% of them present only once. Sequencing was performed on PBMCs, taken after 12 months of ibrutinib treatment. Receptors were obtained from a human donor with chronic lymphocytic leukemia.

This sequence joins TRBV7-2 and TRBJ2-7, with a possible D match to TRBD1 (6 bases). Germline V CDR1 and CDR2: SGHTA, FQGNSA. The V end lost 0 bases, the J end lost 1 base, and 16 bases lay between the germline ends. The CDR3 totals 17 residues. The CDR3 region is CASSLAQQGWRSYEQYF. The CDR3 DNA is TGTGCCAGCAGCTTAGCCCAACAGGGCTGGCGGTCCTACGAGCAGTACTTC. Full variable domain (remainder filled in from reference TRBV7-2 and TRBJ2-7): GAGVSQSPSNKVTEKGKDVELRCDPISGHTALYWYRQSLGQGLEFLIYFQGNSAPDKSGLPSDRFSAERTGGSVSTLTIQRTQQEDSAVYLCASSLAQQGWRSYEQYFGPGTRLTVT.

The chain employs TRBV19 and TRBJ1-2; 9 nucleotides match TRBD1. J was trimmed by 3 bases and V by 5 bases; bases with no gene match: 4. In germline, CDR1 is LNHDA, CDR2 SQIVND (reference sequence). CDR3 length: 14 residues. In DNA, the CDR3 is TGTGCCAGTAGTCCACAGGGGGCTGACTATGGCTACACCTTC. Translated, it gives CASSPQGADYGYTF.